Shown below are 32 T cell receptor beta chains from a single sample sequenced in a study of T cell changes during pregnancy in multiple sclerosis. Using immunoSEQ multiplex PCR, the repertoire was profiled, and TCRdb retains in-frame clones only, with some absent. The table has 75,000 to 95,000 clones, 85% to 95% seen once. Source: peripheral blood, taken after pregnancy. These receptors came from a female donor with multiple sclerosis, enrolled in a pregnancy study.

The chain joins TRBV6-5 to TRBJ1-2; 9 positions agree with TRBD1. The CDR3 has 15 amino acids. Per the germline V gene, CDR1 is MNHEY and CDR2 is SVGAGI. V was clipped by 8 bases and J by 8 bases; unmatched bases: 15. CDR3 residues: CASLRKTGGGGGYTF. The CDR3 bases are TGTGCCAGCTTGAGAAAAACAGGGGGCGGGGGGGGCTACACCTTC.

The V gene is TRBV10-3, the J gene TRBJ1-3; no definite D call. The CDR3 sequence is 14 residues long. Germline V gene data show CDR1 as ENHRY and CDR2 as SYGVKD. V lost 2 bases and J 2 bases, leaving 7 bases between the germline ends. The CDR3 DNA reads TGTGCCATCAGTGAGCGAGGGACTGGAAACACCATATATTTT. It specifies CAISERGTGNTIYF.

The CDR3 sequence is CASSSSGGTDTQYF. The CDR3 region has the DNA TGTGCCAGCAGCTCTAGCGGGGGCACAGATACGCAGTATTTT. This chain connects TRBV11-2 to TRBJ2-3; 9 bases match TRBD2. Germline assignment: CDR1 SGHAT and CDR2 FQNNGV. Losses at the gene ends were 4 bases for V and 1 base for J; bases not matched to a gene: 0. There are 14 residues in the CDR3.

J is TRBJ1-5 and V is TRBV7-9, with TRBD1 identical over 11 bases. The CDR3 is 16 residues long. J gave up 7 bases and V 1 base, and 6 bases lay outside the gene matches. Germline CDR1 and CDR2: SEHNR and FQNEAQ (reference sequence). CDR3 DNA: TGTGCCAGCAGCTTAGGGACAGGGGGCGCGAAACAGCCCCAGCATTTT. Its translation: CASSLGTGGAKQPQHF.

This rearrangement joins TRBV2 to TRBJ1-1, with 8 nucleotides matching TRBD1. CDR1 is SNHLY and CDR2 is FYNNEI in the germline V gene. The CDR3 is 13 amino acids. J lost 0 bases, V lost 6 bases, and 0 bases had no gene match. DNA of the CDR3: TGTGCCAGCAGCAGGGGGCTGAACACTGAAGCTTTCTTT. Translated, it gives CASSRGLNTEAFF.

This chain joins TRBV6-1 and TRBJ2-7; TRBD1 might be the D (5 bases). Trimming removed 0 bases from V and 6 bases from J, with 15 bases in between. This CDR3 has 15 amino acids. Per germline, CDR1 MNHNS and CDR2 SASEGT. The CDR3 DNA reads TGTGCCAGCAGTGAAGCGCTTTTGGGCAGGGCCGAGCAGTACTTC. It specifies CASSEALLGRAEQYF.

This chain joins TRBV7-2 and TRBJ1-2, with 7 bases aligning to TRBD1. This CDR3 spans 14 amino acids. Germline loops: CDR1 SGHTA, CDR2 FQGNSA. Trimming cost V 6 bases and J 2 bases; bases outside gene matches: 6. CDR3 residues: CASSRTGSNYGYTF. The DNA of the CDR3 is TGTGCCAGCAGTCGGACAGGCTCCAACTATGGCTACACCTTC.

The chain recombines TRBV11-3 with TRBJ1-1; the match to TRBD1 covers 7 bases. The CDR3 has 18 residues. The germline CDR1 and CDR2 sequences are SGHNT and YENEEA. The V and J ends lost 5 bases and 1 base, in that order; junction bases with no gene match: 16. Here the CDR3 DNA reads TGTGCCAGCAGCCTTACGGGGGCAGGGGGAAAAAAGAACACTGAAGCTTTCTTT. Residues: CASSLTGAGGKKNTEAFF.

The chain employs TRBV9 and TRBJ1-4; D not certain. This CDR3 is built from 14 residues. The germline CDR1 and CDR2 sequences are SGDLS and YYNGEE. Trimming stripped 2 bases from V and 3 bases from J, with 8 bases between. CDR3 in DNA: TGTGCCAGCAGCGTCGAGATCGCTAATGAAAAACTGTTTTTT. It is translated as CASSVEIANEKLFF.

The chain joins TRBV4-2 to TRBJ2-3; 11 bases are shared with TRBD2. V trimming: 4 bases; J trimming: 3 bases; junction bases outside the gene matches: 9. Germline V gene lookup returns CDR1 LGHNA and CDR2 YNFKEQ. The CDR3 consists of 17 residues. In DNA, the CDR3 is TGTGCCAGCAGCCGAGACCCTCCTAGCGGGGGGACAGATACGCAGTATTTT. Translated, it gives CASSRDPPSGGTDTQYF.

This clone was detected once. This sequence joins TRBV19 and TRBJ2-7; 13 bases are shared with TRBD2. Germline-derived CDR1 and CDR2 are LNHDA and SQIVND (reference sequence). J gave up 3 bases and V 6 bases, and 5 bases lay outside the gene matches. CDR3 length: 15 amino acids. In DNA form, the CDR3 reads TGTGCCAGTAGCAACGGACTAGCGGGAGACTACGAGCAGTACTTC. It codes for CASSNGLAGDYEQYF.

J is TRBJ2-7 and V is TRBV10-3, with D unresolved. Looked up from germline, CDR1 is ENHRY and CDR2 is SYGVKD. V gave up 0 bases and J gave up 5 bases, with 5 bases separating them. The CDR3 loop spans 12 amino acids. The CDR3 DNA reads TGTGCCATCAGTGAGTCTAATGACGAGCAGTACTTC. It encodes CAISESNDEQYF.

The chain couples TRBV10-3 to TRBJ2-4; 9 bases map to TRBD1. V lost 5 bases, J lost 2 bases, and 7 bases stayed unmatched. Germline CDR1 is ENHRY and CDR2 is SYGVKD. The CDR3 covers 16 residues. The DNA for the CDR3 is TGTGCCATCAGTACCGGACAGGGGAATTCCAAAAACATTCAGTACTTC. Translated, it gives CAISTGQGNSKNIQYF.

V and J are TRBV11-3 and TRBJ2-7, with 9 bases aligning to TRBD2. The V gene end was trimmed by 5 bases and the J gene end by 5 bases; junction bases not matched to a gene: 13. This CDR3 is built from 16 residues. In germline, CDR1 is SGHNT, CDR2 YENEEA. The CDR3 sequence is CASSPYDSGGYNEQYF. CDR3 in DNA: TGTGCCAGCAGCCCCTATGATAGCGGGGGTTATAACGAGCAGTACTTC.

The CDR3 DNA sequence: TGTGCCAGCAGTGAACCCGGGGACAGGGGGATTGGAACTGAAGCTTTCTTT. Its translation: CASSEPGDRGIGTEAFF. This sequence joins TRBV6-1 and TRBJ1-1, with 11 bases matching TRBD1. The germline V gene encodes CDR1 MNHNS and CDR2 SASEGT. This CDR3 is built from 17 residues. J gave up 5 bases and V 2 bases, and 10 bases lay outside the gene matches.

The chain combines TRBV25-1 with TRBJ1-3; D is perhaps TRBD1 (5 bases). Germline-derived CDR1 and CDR2 are MGHDK and SYGVNS. This CDR3 has 15 residues. Trimming removed 8 bases from V and 0 bases from J, with 14 bases in between. CDR3 in DNA: TGTGCCAGCGGGGGGGGTATGAGCTCTGGAAACACCATATATTTT. Its protein product is CASGGGMSSGNTIYF.

This clone is a singleton in its sample. This rearrangement joins TRBV19 to TRBJ1-2; D possibly corresponds to TRBD1 (5 bases). The CDR3 covers 13 residues. CDR1 LNHDA and CDR2 SQIVND come from the germline V gene (reference sequence). The V gene lost 4 bases and the J gene lost 3 bases, with 9 bases spanning the gap. The CDR3 loop reads CASSKGLDYGYTF. Here the CDR3 DNA reads TGTGCCAGTAGTAAGGGGTTAGACTATGGCTACACCTTC.

The rearrangement joins TRBV5-4 to TRBJ1-1, with 8 bases matching TRBD1. The CDR3 has 13 amino acids. V was clipped by 4 bases and J by 4 bases; unmatched bases: 3. CDR1 SGHNT and CDR2 YYREEE come from the germline V gene (reference sequence). The CDR3 is CASSQGAITEAFF. The CDR3 bases are TGTGCCAGCAGCCAGGGGGCTATCACTGAAGCTTTCTTT.

The chain joins TRBV19 to TRBJ1-1; TRBD1 is a possible D gene (5 bases). The V gene lost 6 bases and the J gene lost 4 bases, with 18 bases spanning the gap. The CDR3 is 15 amino acids. Germline CDR1 and CDR2: LNHDA and SQIVND (reference sequence). CDR3 in DNA: TGTGCCAGTAGCCCCAATCTGGGGCTGGGCACTGAAGCTTTCTTT. Its translation is CASSPNLGLGTEAFF.

The chain joins TRBV18 to TRBJ1-2, with a tentative D call TRBD1 (6 bases). Germline V lookup: CDR1 KGHSH, CDR2 LQKENI. Trimming removed 3 bases at V and 2 bases at J, with 10 bases between. This CDR3 comprises 14 residues. The CDR3 DNA sequence: TGTGCCAGCTCACCTCACAGGGAAAACTATGGCTACACCTTC. It codes for CASSPHRENYGYTF. The variable domain in full, completed from reference TRBV18 and TRBJ1-2, reads NAGVMQNPRHLVRRRGQEARLRCSPMKGHSHVYWYRQLPEEGLKFMVYLQKENIIDESGMPKERFSAEFPKEGPSILRIQQVVRGDSAAYFCASSPHRENYGYTFGSGTRLTVV.

This clone was seen more than once but under ten times. J is TRBJ2-3 and V is TRBV4-1, with a weak D call TRBD2 (7 bases). The CDR3 loop spans 14 amino acids. Germline CDR1 reads MGHRA; CDR2 reads YSYEKL. Deletions cut 4 bases from V and 5 bases from J, with 13 bases between. The CDR3 DNA sequence: TGCGCCAGCAGCCTAGGGGGGGAAGGAGATACGCAGTATTTT. The encoded protein is CASSLGGEGDTQYF.

This chain joins TRBV7-3 and TRBJ1-5, with no clear D. This CDR3 comprises 13 residues. V lost 3 bases and J 7 bases, leaving 10 bases between the germline ends. Germline V gene sequence: CDR1 SGHTA, CDR2 FQGTGA. The CDR3, as DNA: TGTGCCAGCAGCTTGGAGGTTGGCCAGCCCCAGCATTTT. Its protein product is CASSLEVGQPQHF.

The J gene is TRBJ2-3, the V gene TRBV9, with D perhaps TRBD2 (5 bases). The CDR3 is made up of 14 amino acids. Per germline, CDR1 SGDLS and CDR2 YYNGEE. The V end lost 0 bases, the J end lost 5 bases, and 10 bases lay between the germline ends. CDR3 residues: CASSVGGLGDTQYF. CDR3 nucleotide sequence: TGTGCCAGCAGCGTAGGCGGGTTAGGAGATACGCAGTATTTT.

The chain combines TRBV7-2 with TRBJ1-5; D may be TRBD1 (5 bases). CDR1 SGHTA and CDR2 FQGNSA come from the germline V gene. V was trimmed by 2 bases and J by 5 bases, leaving 19 bases between them. This CDR3 contains 17 residues. The CDR3 sequence: CASSLQMGFGGDQPQHF. DNA for the CDR3: TGTGCCAGCAGCTTACAAATGGGGTTTGGAGGGGATCAGCCCCAGCATTTT.

CDR3 in amino acids: CASSDEAGARETQYF. The CDR3 DNA reads as TGTGCCAGCAGTGATGAGGCGGGGGCCAGGGAGACCCAGTACTTC. J is TRBJ2-5 and V is TRBV6-4; tentative D call: TRBD2 (7 bases). The V end was cut by 3 bases, the J end by 5 bases, with 16 bases between. Germline V gene sequence: CDR1 MRHNA, CDR2 SNTAGT. The CDR3 runs to 15 residues.

The chain links TRBV27 to TRBJ1-6, with D perhaps matching TRBD1 (6 bases). V was trimmed by 3 bases and J by 7 bases, leaving 10 bases between them. Germline V gene sequence: CDR1 MNHEY, CDR2 SMNVEV (reference sequence). The CDR3 runs 14 residues. As DNA, the CDR3 is TGTGCCAGCAGTTTTCCAGGGGCCAATTCACCCCTCCACTTT. It codes for CASSFPGANSPLHF.

V usage is TRBV7-9 and J usage is TRBJ1-5; no reliable D call. CDR1 is SEHNR, CDR2 FQNEAQ, per germline (reference sequence). The length of the CDR3 is 13 residues. Trimming left V 1 base short and J 4 bases short, with 5 bases between. The CDR3 sequence: CASSLDGNQPQHF. CDR3 coding DNA: TGTGCCAGCAGCTTAGACGGGAATCAGCCCCAGCATTTT.

This chain connects TRBV30 to TRBJ1-5; tentatively, D is TRBD1 (6 bases). From germline, CDR1 is GTSNPN and CDR2 SVGIG (reference sequence). The CDR3 consists of 12 residues. The germline V and J ends were trimmed by 4 bases and 5 bases, with 9 bases remaining between them. The CDR3 loop reads CAWMTGDQPQHF. The CDR3 DNA reads TGTGCCTGGATGACAGGAGATCAGCCCCAGCATTTT.

V gene TRBV10-3 combines with J gene TRBJ2-3, with D possibly matching TRBD2 (7 bases). CDR1 is ENHRY and CDR2 is SYGVKD in the germline V gene. The CDR3 extends over 16 amino acids. Trimming cost V 4 bases and J 3 bases, with 17 bases left between them. In DNA form, the CDR3 reads TGTGCCATCAGTGGGGGGGGCGGGAGTTTGACAGATACGCAGTATTTT. Translation gives CAISGGGGSLTDTQYF.

This clone was seen only once. Compared with germline, one end of the junction differs, possibly owing to a read error. The CDR3 reads CASSPGTSGGSYEQYF. CDR3 bases: TGTGCCAGCAGCCCTGGGACTAGCGGAGGTTCCTACGAGCAGTACTTT. J is TRBJ2-7 and V is TRBV5-6; 11 bases line up with TRBD2. The germline gives CDR1 SGHDT, CDR2 YYEEEE. This CDR3 is built from 16 residues.

The chain employs TRBV29-1 and TRBJ1-1, with 10 nucleotides matching TRBD1. The CDR3 has 13 amino acids. V trimming: 5 bases; J trimming: 4 bases; junction bases outside the gene matches: 4. Germline-derived CDR1 and CDR2 are SQVTM and ANQGSEA. In DNA, the CDR3 is TGCAGCGTTCCCCGGGACAGGGGCACTGAAGCTTTCTTT. Translation gives CSVPRDRGTEAFF.

With respect to this clone: The junction does not match germline at one end; this may be a read error. The V gene is TRBV19, the J gene TRBJ2-7, with 7 bases lining up with TRBD1. This CDR3 is 14 amino acids long. CDR1 and CDR2 from the germline V gene are LNHDA and SQIVND (reference sequence). The CDR3 DNA is TGTGCCAGTAGTGTAGACAGGGATTCCTACGAGCAGTACTTC. The encoded protein is CASSVDRDSYEQYF.